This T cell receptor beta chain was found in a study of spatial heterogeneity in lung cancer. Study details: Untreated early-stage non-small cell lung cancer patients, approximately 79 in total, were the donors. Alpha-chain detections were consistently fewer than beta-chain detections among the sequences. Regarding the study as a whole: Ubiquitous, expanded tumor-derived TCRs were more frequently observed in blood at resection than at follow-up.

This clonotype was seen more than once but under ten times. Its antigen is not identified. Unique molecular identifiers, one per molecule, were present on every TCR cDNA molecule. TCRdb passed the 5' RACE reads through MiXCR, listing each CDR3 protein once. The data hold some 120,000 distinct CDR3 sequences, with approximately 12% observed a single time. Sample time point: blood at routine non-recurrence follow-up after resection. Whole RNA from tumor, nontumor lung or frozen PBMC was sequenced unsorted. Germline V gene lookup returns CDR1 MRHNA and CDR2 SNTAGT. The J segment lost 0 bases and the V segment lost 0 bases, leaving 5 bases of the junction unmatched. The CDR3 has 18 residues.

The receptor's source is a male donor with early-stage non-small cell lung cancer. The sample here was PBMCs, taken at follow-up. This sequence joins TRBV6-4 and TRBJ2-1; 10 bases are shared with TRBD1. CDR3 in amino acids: CASSDSTGGRSSYNEQFF. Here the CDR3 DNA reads TGTGCCAGCAGTGACTCGACAGGGGGCCGCAGCTCCTACAATGAGCAGTTCTTC.